The rows below give T cell receptor beta chains drawn from one sample of a study of blood T cell repertoires in COVID-19. Using immunoSEQ multiplex PCR, the repertoire was profiled, and TCRdb retains in-frame clones only, with some absent. The data hold about 480,000 clones, with approximately 92% observed a single time. Sequenced material: peripheral blood. These receptors all stem from a man aged 18 to 29 with COVID-19, enrolled during active disease. The CDR3 runs from the conserved cysteine through the conserved F or W. The order of the fields is V gene, D gene, J gene, CDR3 length, CDR3 protein, CDR3 DNA. The D gene is left open where the match is weak.

V: TRBV5-8; D: TRBD1; J: TRBJ1-6; length: 15; CDR3: CASSRGDRGNSPLHF; DNA: TGTGCCAGCAGCCGCGGGGACAGGGGGAATTCACCCCTCCACTTT
V: TRBV6-5; D: TRBD2; J: TRBJ2-5; length: 16; CDR3: CASSYGLAGGQETQYF; DNA: TGTGCCAGCAGTTACGGGCTAGCGGGGGGCCAAGAGACCCAGTACTTC
V: TRBV2; D: TRBD2; J: TRBJ2-1; length: 15; CDR3: CASGGLAGFVNEQFF; DNA: TGTGCCAGCGGGGGGTTAGCGGGGTTTGTAAATGAGCAGTTCTTC
V: TRBV15; D: TRBD2; J: TRBJ2-2; length: 14; CDR3: CATKIAGVAGELFF; DNA: TGTGCCACCAAAATAGCGGGAGTCGCCGGGGAGCTGTTTTTT
V: TRBV11-3; D: TRBD2; J: TRBJ2-5; length: 16; CDR3: CASSLGLAGEGETQYF; DNA: TGTGCCAGCAGCCTGGGACTAGCGGGAGAAGGAGAGACCCAGTACTTC
V: TRBV4-1; D: TRBD2; J: TRBJ2-3; length: 17; CDR3: CASSQDPGGGRTDTQYF; DNA: TGCGCCAGCAGCCAAGATCCGGGAGGGGGGCGGACAGATACGCAGTATTTT
V: TRBV7-9; D: TRBD2; J: TRBJ2-2; length: 15; CDR3: CASSRGRANTGELFF; DNA: TGTGCCAGCAGCCGCGGGAGAGCGAACACCGGGGAGCTGTTTTTT
V: TRBV5-6; D: TRBD2; J: TRBJ2-1; length: 16; CDR3: CASSLSGRSSYNEQFF; DNA: TGTGCCAGCAGCCTTAGCGGGAGGAGCTCCTACAATGAGCAGTTCTTC
V: TRBV11-2; D: TRBD2; J: TRBJ2-7; length: 14; CDR3: CASGGTSGPYEQYF; DNA: TGTGCCAGCGGTGGGACTAGCGGCCCCTACGAGCAGTACTTC
V: TRBV27; D: TRBD1; J: TRBJ2-3; length: 15; CDR3: CASSEWDSPPDTQYF; DNA: TGTGCCAGCTCCGAATGGGACAGCCCTCCAGATACGCAGTATTTT
V: TRBV12-5; D: -; J: TRBJ1-1; length: 17; CDR3: CASGLPAGGARSTEAFF; DNA: TGTGCTAGTGGTTTGCCTGCCGGGGGGGCGAGGAGCACTGAAGCTTTCTTT